Listed below are T cell receptor beta chains from one sample, sequenced in a study of cytomegalovirus exposure and HLA in healthy donors. Method: immunoSEQ multiplex PCR; TCRdb's copy keeps in-frame clones and lacks some. The sample has about 50,000 clones, around 70% seen once. Sequencing input: PBMCs. All receptors come from a woman between 50 and 59 years old in good health and CMV-seronegative. Both conserved end residues are part of each CDR3. The order of the fields is clone size, V gene, J gene, D gene, CDR3 DNA, CDR3 protein. The D gene is left open where the match is weak. A row's size may be missing; if present it is once, few, many or a size class.

.	TRBV4-3	TRBJ1-2	.	TGCGCCAGCAGCCAAGGGGAGACCAACTACTATGGCTACACCTTC	CASSQGETNYYGYTF
.	TRBV15	TRBJ2-5	.	TGTGCCACCAGCGCACGCAGAGGATTTGGAGAGACCCAGTACTTC	CATSARRGFGETQYF
.	TRBV2	TRBJ1-1	TRBD1	TGTGCCAGCAAAAGGACAGGGGGCACTGAAGCTTTCTTT	CASKRTGGTEAFF
.	TRBV25-1	TRBJ2-1	TRBD1	TGTGCCAGCGGCCCACAGGGGGCGGCGAACAATGAGCAGTTCTTC	CASGPQGAANNEQFF
.	TRBV19	TRBJ2-7	.	TGTGCCAGTAGTATCTCCCTGAGCTCCTACGAGCAGTACTTC	CASSISLSSYEQYF
.	TRBV2	TRBJ2-7	.	TGTGCCAGCAGTACTACCGGGACTTCCGAGCAGTACTTC	CASSTTGTSEQYF
.	TRBV7-9	TRBJ2-7	TRBD2	TGTGCCAGCAGCTTAGGGGGCGGGAGGGCCAGGATTTACGAGCAGTACTTC	CASSLGGGRARIYEQYF
.	TRBV11-2	TRBJ2-3	TRBD1	TGTGCCAGCAGCCCACCGGGACAGGGGGTCCTGGGCACAGATACGCAGTATTTT	CASSPPGQGVLGTDTQYF
.	TRBV19	TRBJ2-3	.	TGTGCCAGTAGTCTCCAGGGTTCCCTGTTCGTCAGCACAGATACGCAGTATTTT	CASSLQGSLFVSTDTQYF
few	TRBV7-9	TRBJ2-6	.	TGTGCCAGCAGTTCTACGCGGACTGCCCCAGGCTCTGGGGCCAACGTCCTGACTTTC	CASSSTRTAPGSGANVLTF
.	TRBV6-5	TRBJ1-2	.	TGTGCCAGCAGCGCTGACAGCAACTACTATGGCTACACCTTC	CASSADSNYYGYTF
.	TRBV4-2	TRBJ2-1	.	TGTGCCAGCAGCCGGGGCGATGAGCAGTTCTTC	CASSRGDEQFF
.	TRBV18	TRBJ2-5	TRBD1	TGTGCCAGCTCAGTCCGACAGGGGGAGACCCAGTACTTC	CASSVRQGETQYF
few	TRBV6-5	TRBJ2-1	.	TGTGCCAGCAGTCCCCTCGGACAACTTAACAATGAGCAGTTCTTC	CASSPLGQLNNEQFF
.	TRBV7-3	TRBJ2-3	TRBD2	TGTGCCAGCAGCCCGGGGGGGGGCATCGATACGCAGTATTTT	CASSPGGGIDTQYF
.	TRBV5-4	TRBJ1-4	TRBD1	TGTGCCAGCAGCCCGGGCGACAGGGCCAATGAAAAACTGTTTTTT	CASSPGDRANEKLFF
.	TRBV4-3	TRBJ2-6	.	TGCGCCAGCAGCCAAGAGTGGGGAGCTGGGGCCAACGTCCTGACTTTC	CASSQEWGAGANVLTF
.	TRBV27	TRBJ1-1	TRBD1	TGTGCCAGCGGGCCCGGGACAGGTCGATCTGAAGCTTTCTTT	CASGPGTGRSEAFF
few	TRBV7-2	TRBJ2-3	.	TGTGCCAGCAGCCTACAGGGGGGGTGGACAGATACGCAGTATTTT	CASSLQGGWTDTQYF
.	TRBV5-1	TRBJ2-7	TRBD2	TGCGCCAGCAGCTTGAGCGGGAGGGGAGGATACGAGCAGTACTTC	CASSLSGRGGYEQYF
once	TRBV18	TRBJ1-1	.	TGTGCCAGCTCAGAGTACTCGTGGGCAGGGGACGGGGCGAACACTGAAGCTTTCTTT	CASSEYSWAGDGANTEAFF
.	TRBV9	TRBJ1-6	.	TGTGCCAGCAGCGAGGAAACAGGGAGCTCCTATAATTCACCCCTCCACTTT	CASSEETGSSYNSPLHF
.	TRBV4-2	TRBJ1-6	.	TGTGCCAGCAGCCAAGATGTCCCCGGCCTAGGTTCACCCCTCCACTTT	CASSQDVPGLGSPLHF
.	TRBV30	TRBJ2-7	TRBD1	TGTGCCTCGTCGACAGGGGCCGAGCAGTACTTC	CASSTGAEQYF
.	TRBV7-9	TRBJ2-1	.	TGTGCCAGCAGCTTTCTCGGCTACAATGAGCAGTTCTTC	CASSFLGYNEQFF
.	TRBV10-3	TRBJ2-1	TRBD1	TGTGCCACTTCACAGGGGGCCATCTCTAATGAGCAGTTCTTC	CATSQGAISNEQFF
.	TRBV29-1	TRBJ2-3	.	TGCAGCGTTGATACAGTAGAAGGAACTACGCAGTATTTT	CSVDTVEGTTQYF
.	TRBV7-8	TRBJ2-3	TRBD1	TGTGCCAGCAGCCATTTTTCAGGGGGTAACACAGATACGCAGTATTTT	CASSHFSGGNTDTQYF
.	TRBV5-1	TRBJ2-1	TRBD2	TGCGCCAGCAGGCTCGGGCTAGCGGGAGTGGGTGAGCAGTTCTTC	CASRLGLAGVGEQFF